This TCR beta chain originates from a study of post-analysis software for immune sequencing data. Turning to the study itself: Included courses were relapsing-remitting and secondary progressive multiple sclerosis; progressive-relapsing multiple sclerosis was also included.

Notes on the study in general: The study found TRBV5-6, TRBV5-1 and TRBV20-1 among a handful of TRBV segments more frequent in patients than controls. The normalized Chao1 diversity of multiple sclerosis patients was significantly lower than that of controls. The F measure placed samples prepared in the same batch into strongly shared clusters.

The CDR3 has 15 residues. Germline loops: CDR1 DFQATT, CDR2 SNEGSKA (reference sequence). V gave up 6 bases and J gave up 2 bases; unmatched junction bases: 8. Unique molecular identifiers were present in the TCR beta cDNA libraries. Around 460,000 cDNA molecules came from roughly 1 to 10 million T cells. TCRdb re-called the PCR reads with MiXCR, one entry per CDR3 protein. This sample yields hundreds of thousands of distinct CDR3 sequences, of which 55% to 60% are seen a single time; around 11% belongs to the top ten. About this clonotype: Its antigen is not identified.

Material: blood. The V gene is TRBV20-1, the J gene TRBJ2-5; 11 nucleotides agree with TRBD2. The TCR sequence derives from a girl aged 2 to 10 with multiple sclerosis. DNA for the CDR3: TGCAGTGCGACCTTAGCGGGGGGGAGTCAAGAGACCCAGTACTTC. Amino acids: CSATLAGGSQETQYF.